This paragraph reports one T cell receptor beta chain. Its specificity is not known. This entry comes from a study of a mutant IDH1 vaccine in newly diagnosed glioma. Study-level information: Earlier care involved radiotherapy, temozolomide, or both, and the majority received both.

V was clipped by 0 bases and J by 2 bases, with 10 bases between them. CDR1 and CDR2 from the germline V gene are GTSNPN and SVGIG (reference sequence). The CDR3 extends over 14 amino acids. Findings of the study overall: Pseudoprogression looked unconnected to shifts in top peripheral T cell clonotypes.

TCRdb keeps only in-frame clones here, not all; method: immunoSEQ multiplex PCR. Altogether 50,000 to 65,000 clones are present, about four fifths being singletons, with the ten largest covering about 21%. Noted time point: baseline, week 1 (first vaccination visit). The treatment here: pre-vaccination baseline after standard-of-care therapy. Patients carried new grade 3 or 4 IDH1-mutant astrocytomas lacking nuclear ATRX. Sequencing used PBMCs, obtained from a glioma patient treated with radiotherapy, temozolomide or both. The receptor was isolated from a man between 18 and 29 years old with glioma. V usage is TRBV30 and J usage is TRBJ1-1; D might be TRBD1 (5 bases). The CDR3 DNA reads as TGTGCCTGGAGTGTAAAAGGGGCTAACACTGAAGCTTTCTTT. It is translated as CAWSVKGANTEAFF.